One and the same sample provided the 25 T cell receptor beta chains below, sequenced in a study of regulatory T cells in long-lasting Graves disease. CDR3-region Arm-PCR and iRepertoire HTBI primers produced the TCR beta libraries. TCRdb re-called the multiplex PCR reads through MiXCR, storing one row per CDR3 protein. This sample yields around 250,000 distinct CDR3 sequences, of which approximately 20% are seen a single time; 14% belongs to the top ten. Time point of the sample: newly diagnosed GD, antithyroid drugs for less than 3 months. RNA from PBMCs was the source of the TCR library. This same sample was also part of a study on T cells in Graves' hyperthyroidism and ophthalmopathy.

The specimen was peripheral blood mononuclear cells (PBMCs), collected at new diagnosis, from a patient treated with antithyroid drugs. The receptor source for this set is a woman in her 30s with Graves disease.

This clonotype was seen at least ten times. V usage is TRBV12-3 or TRBV12-4 and J usage is TRBJ2-7, with D possibly TRBD2 on 6 matching bases. CDR3 length: 15 amino acids. The V end lost 7 bases, the J end lost 2 bases, and 18 bases lay between the germline ends. CDR3 residues: CASTWGEAGAYEQYF. The CDR3 DNA is TGTGCCAGCACCTGGGGGGAGGCCGGAGCCTACGAGCAGTACTTC.

In this sample, this clonotype turned up a few times. V usage is TRBV19 and J usage is TRBJ2-2, with D hard to call. The CDR3 loop spans 12 amino acids. Germline loops: CDR1 LNHDA, CDR2 SQIVND (reference sequence). Trimming shortened V by 5 bases and J by 5 bases, and 6 bases separated the two germline ends. This chain's CDR3 is CASSPRTGELFF. DNA for the CDR3: TGTGCCAGTAGTCCACGAACCGGGGAGCTGTTTTTT.

This clonotype was detected many times. The rearrangement links TRBV7-9 to TRBJ1-1; TRBD1 aligns across 9 bases. The germline V gene encodes CDR1 SEHNR and CDR2 FQNEAQ (reference sequence). V shed 4 bases and J 1 base; nucleotides not matched to a gene: 10. CDR3 length: 17 residues. CDR3 residues: CASSSTGGKAKNTEAFF. The CDR3 nucleotides are TGTGCCAGCAGCTCAACAGGGGGCAAGGCGAAGAACACTGAAGCTTTCTTT.

This clonotype appeared many times. This chain links TRBV14 with TRBJ1-2; D not certain. Trimming took off 4 bases at V and 0 bases at J, with 15 bases between the two ends. CDR1 and CDR2 (germline): SGHDN, FVKESK. There are 16 residues in the CDR3. CDR3 bases: TGTGCCAGCAGCCCAAGCTATGGACTAACTAACTATGGCTACACCTTC. It specifies CASSPSYGLTNYGYTF. Full variable domain (missing parts from reference TRBV14 and TRBJ1-2): EAGVTQFPSHSVIEKGQTVTLRCDPISGHDNLYWYRRVMGKEIKFLLHFVKESKQDESGMPNNRFLAERTGGTYSTLKVQPAELEDSGVYFCASSPSYGLTNYGYTFGSGTRLTVV.

As for this clonotype: It is likely a read error: a sequence one base away is far more abundant. The chain joins TRBV6-9 to TRBJ2-1, with D possibly TRBD2 on 5 matching bases. Germline CDR1 reads MNHGY; CDR2 reads SVAAGI. The CDR3 length is 14 residues. V lost 3 bases to trimming and J lost 13 bases, with 19 bases between them. CDR3 bases: TGTGCCAGCAGTTACTCCTGGGATTGGGAGACCCAGTTCTTC. Residues: CASSYSWDWETQFF.

Worth noting for this clonotype: A much larger clone differs from this one at a single base, so this may be a read error. The genes are TRBV6-1 and TRBJ1-2, with D possibly being TRBD1 (6 bases). The CDR3 is 15 residues long. Germline CDR1 MNHNS, CDR2 SASEGT. CDR3 residues: CAGSAPDRLNYGYTF. The CDR3 DNA follows: TGTGCCGGCAGTGCCCCGGACAGACTTAACTATGGCTACACCTTC.

This clonotype turned up a few times. A much larger clone is a single base away; this may be a read error. The genes are TRBV16 and TRBJ1-4; D unresolved. Per germline, CDR1 KGHSY and CDR2 FQNENV. The CDR3 is 16 residues long. CDR3 nucleotide sequence: TGTGCCAGCAGCCAGTTCGGGAAAGCAACTAATGAAAGACTGTTTTTT. This gives the protein CASSQFGKATNERLFF.

The sample holds many counts of this clonotype. The J gene is TRBJ1-5, the V gene TRBV20-1; TRBD1 matches at 7 bases. Germline V gene lookup returns CDR1 DFQATT and CDR2 SNEGSKA (reference sequence). The V segment lost 3 bases and the J segment 5 bases; nucleotides outside the gene matches: 7. This CDR3 comprises 14 residues. The CDR3 sequence is CSASEGAVDQPQHF. In DNA, the CDR3 is TGCAGTGCTAGTGAGGGGGCGGTCGATCAGCCCCAGCATTTT.

As to this clonotype: A far larger clone is one nucleotide away, so this likely arose from a read error. The chain recombines TRBV7-2 with TRBJ1-1; D call uncertain. This CDR3 is built from 13 residues. Germline lookup yields CDR1 SGHTA and CDR2 FQGNSA. The CDR3 sequence is CASSSRSLSEALF. For the CDR3, the DNA is TGTGCCAGCAGCTCCCGCTCTTTATCTGAAGCTCTCTTT.

This clonotype showed up just a few times. The V call is TRBV19, the J call TRBJ2-6; D possibly matches TRBD1 or TRBD2 (5 bases each). CDR3 length: 18 amino acids. V lost 7 bases to trimming and J lost 4 bases, with 23 bases between them. Per the germline V gene, CDR1 is LNHDA and CDR2 is SQIVND (reference sequence). In DNA, the CDR3 is TGTGCCAGTAATCCCCTCCGAGGGGATCCAGAAGGGGCCAACGTCCTGACTTTC. As protein: CASNPLRGDPEGANVLTF.

The gene calls are TRBV20-1 and TRBJ2-2, with 8 positions matching TRBD1. The CDR3 extends over 14 amino acids. CDR1 is DFQATT, CDR2 SNEGSKA, per germline (reference sequence). J lost 4 bases, V lost 2 bases, and 3 bases had no gene match. CDR3: CSARTRGRTGELFF. CDR3 nucleotides: TGCAGTGCTAGAACCAGGGGGCGCACCGGGGAGCTGTTTTTT.

Concerning this clonotype: Only one base separates this from a far larger clonotype, so it likely reflects a read error. The V gene is TRBV6-1, the J gene TRBJ1-2, with 9 bases fitting TRBD1. The germline CDR1 and CDR2 sequences are MNHNS and SASEGT. J lost 8 bases, V lost 6 bases, and 16 bases had no gene match. CDR3 length: 16 amino acids. DNA of the CDR3: TGTGCCAGCAGCCGCCTCAACGACAGGGGGTTTAACGGCTACACCTTC. Its protein product is CASSRLNDRGFNGYTF.

This clonotype was observed at least ten times. The chain is built from TRBV5-6 and TRBJ1-5, with D perhaps TRBD1 (6 bases). This CDR3 region has 12 residues. The germline V gene encodes CDR1 SGHDT and CDR2 YYEEEE. Trimming took 3 bases from V and 6 from J, leaving 7 bases between them. The CDR3 is CASSYRAQPQHF. Here the CDR3 DNA reads TGTGCCAGCAGCTACAGGGCTCAGCCCCAGCATTTT.

This clonotype was observed at least ten times. This chain joins TRBV5-1 and TRBJ1-6; 10 bases fit TRBD1. Per the germline V gene, CDR1 is SGHRS and CDR2 is YFSETQ. The CDR3 runs 19 residues. The V and J ends lost 2 bases and 10 bases, in that order; junction bases with no gene match: 18. The CDR3 sequence: CASSLSKAQTGGVRSPLHF. CDR3 coding DNA: TGCGCCAGCAGCTTATCCAAGGCCCAGACAGGGGGCGTTCGATCACCCCTCCACTTT.

This clonotype showed up many times. The chain has TRBV7-2 and TRBJ1-2, with unresolved D. The CDR3 contains 14 residues. Trimming took off 5 bases at V and 1 base at J, with 11 bases between the two ends. Germline V gives CDR1 SGHTA, CDR2 FQGNSA. Written as DNA, the CDR3 is TGTGCCAGCAGCGATACGACCGTTAACTATGGCTACACCTTC. This codes for CASSDTTVNYGYTF.

In its sample, this clonotype was seen many times. The chain couples TRBV19 to TRBJ1-2; 8 bases are a match to TRBD1. Looked up from germline, CDR1 is LNHDA and CDR2 is SQIVND (reference sequence). V lost 8 bases to trimming and J lost 5 bases; unmatched junction nucleotides: 19. The CDR3 is 17 residues long. Written as DNA, the CDR3 is TGTGCCAGTTATTCCGGGGCAGGGGGCCAATACCCATATGGCTACACCTTC. It encodes CASYSGAGGQYPYGYTF.

This clonotype turned up a few times. The V gene is TRBV5-1, the J gene TRBJ2-6; no reliable D call. Germline V CDR1 and CDR2: SGHRS, YFSETQ. This CDR3 is 14 amino acids long. V was trimmed by 4 bases and J by 0 bases, leaving 5 bases between them. The CDR3 spells CASSADSGANVLTF. The CDR3 DNA is TGCGCCAGCAGCGCCGACTCTGGGGCCAACGTCCTGACTTTC.

This clonotype was counted many times. The chain uses TRBV6-1 and TRBJ1-1; 8 bases are a match to TRBD1. Germline V gives CDR1 MNHNS, CDR2 SASEGT. The CDR3 is 14 amino acids. V shed 8 bases, J shed 1 base, and the junction held 6 bases outside the gene matches. DNA of the CDR3: TGTGCCAGCGGATACAGGGGGACGAACACTGAAGCTTTCTTT. Encoded protein: CASGYRGTNTEAFF.

This clonotype was observed many times. The rearrangement joins TRBV6-2 or TRBV6-3 to TRBJ2-7, with 10 bases lining up with TRBD1. This CDR3 comprises 15 residues. Germline-derived CDR1 and CDR2 are MNHEY and SVGEGT. Trimming cost V 6 bases and J 0 bases; bases outside gene matches: 5. CDR3 region: CASRLTGGASYEQYF. CDR3 sequence (DNA): TGTGCCAGCAGGCTGACAGGGGGCGCCTCCTACGAGCAGTACTTC.

In its sample, this clonotype was seen a few times. V usage is TRBV7-9 and J usage is TRBJ1-1, with TRBD1 matching 8 bases. V shed 5 bases, J shed 1 base, and the junction held 6 bases outside the gene matches. Germline-derived CDR1 and CDR2 are SEHNR and FQNEAQ (reference sequence). The CDR3 has 15 residues. CDR3 nucleotide sequence: TGTGCCAGCAGCCCCAACAGGGGGGCGAACACTGAAGCTTTCTTT. Translation gives CASSPNRGANTEAFF.

This clonotype was detected ten times or more. This chain uses TRBV20-1 with TRBJ1-2; possible D gene TRBD1, 6 bases. In germline, CDR1 is DFQATT, CDR2 SNEGSKA (reference sequence). The CDR3 has 18 residues. V lost 5 bases, J lost 5 bases, and 30 bases lay in between. The CDR3 DNA reads TGCAGTGCTCGCGCCACCGCGACAACAGGGAATGGGCGATATGGCTACACCTTC. This encodes CSARATATTGNGRYGYTF.

On this clonotype: The junction and the germline gene differ at one end; a read error may be behind it. This rearrangement joins TRBV12-3 or TRBV12-4 to TRBJ2-3; D unclear. The CDR3 has 15 amino acids. The CDR3 loop is CASSHDGASTDMQYF. CDR3 in DNA: TGTGCCAGCAGTCACGACGGAGCCAGCACGGATATGCAGTATTTT.

The table lists this clonotype with many counts. The chain has TRBV7-3 and TRBJ1-2, with unresolved D. V lost 7 bases, J lost 1 base, and 19 bases lay in between. From germline, CDR1 is SGHTA and CDR2 FQGTGA. The CDR3 length is 16 residues. The CDR3 nucleotides read TGTGCCAGCATCCCACTGGGAACAGCCAGTAACTATGGCTACACCTTC. Amino acids: CASIPLGTASNYGYTF. Variable domain in full (rest from reference TRBV7-3 and TRBJ1-2): GAGVSQTPSNKVTEKGKYVELRCDPISGHTALYWYRQSLGQGPEFLIYFQGTGAADDSGLPNDRFFAVRPEGSVSTLKIQRTERGDSAVYLCASIPLGTASNYGYTFGSGTRLTVV.

This clonotype has ten or more counts. V gene TRBV20-1 combines with J gene TRBJ1-4; a weak D match, TRBD1 (5 bases). CDR1 is DFQATT, CDR2 SNEGSKA, per germline (reference sequence). V gave up 2 bases and J gave up 0 bases, with 13 bases separating them. The CDR3 loop spans 16 amino acids. The CDR3 nucleotides are TGCAGTGCTAGATCGACCTCAGGGACAACTAATGAAAAACTGTTTTTT. Protein sequence: CSARSTSGTTNEKLFF.

A word on this clonotype: The CDR3 ends on some other residue instead of the conserved phenylalanine or tryptophan, so this is likely a read error. This chain links TRBV5-1 with TRBJ1-2; D ambiguous. CDR3 length: 17 residues. Trimming pared 4 bases from V and 2 bases from J, leaving 21 bases between. In germline, CDR1 is SGHRS, CDR2 YFSETQ. CDR3 sequence reads: CASSHGTSVPPNYGYTL. The CDR3 coding sequence is TGCGCCAGCAGCCACGGAACCTCGGTCCCGCCCAACTATGGCTACACCCTC.